Shown below are 10 T cell receptor beta chains from a single sample sequenced in a study of ipilimumab plus nivolumab after autologous stem cell transplantation. The method was immunoSEQ multiplex PCR; TCRdb's version includes in-frame clones alone and lacks a portion of them. The sample consists of thousands of clones, approximately 95% of them appearing once. The sample consisted of PBMCs, taken in a trial of ipilimumab plus nivolumab as post-transplant consolidation. These TCRs come from a male donor with primary mediastinal lymphoma.

The gene calls are TRBV15 and TRBJ2-3; D tentatively reads TRBD1 or TRBD2 (5 bases each). Germline CDR1 and CDR2: LNHNV and YYDKDF (reference sequence). The CDR3 is made up of 19 amino acids. Trimming pared 0 bases from V and 2 bases from J, leaving 21 bases between. This CDR3 is CATSRDPPEGPAFTDTQYF. The CDR3 nucleotides read TGTGCCACCAGCAGAGACCCCCCAGAGGGGCCGGCATTCACAGATACGCAGTATTTT.

The chain couples TRBV10-3 to TRBJ2-1; the match to TRBD1 covers 9 bases. The ends lost 0 bases at V and 9 bases at J; junction bases unmatched: 12. This CDR3 is built from 17 residues. Looked up from germline, CDR1 is ENHRY and CDR2 is SYGVKD. The CDR3 sequence is CAISESNRGTGYSEQFF. In DNA form, the CDR3 reads TGTGCCATCAGTGAGTCGAATCGCGGGACAGGGTATAGTGAGCAGTTCTTC.

The V and J genes are TRBV13 and TRBJ2-3, with D uncertain. Germline V gives CDR1 PRHDT, CDR2 FYEKMQ (reference sequence). The CDR3 totals 12 residues. The V end was cut by 2 bases, the J end by 5 bases, with 5 bases between. CDR3 region: CASSLRKDTQYF. The CDR3 bases are TGTGCCAGCAGCTTAAGGAAAGATACGCAGTATTTT.

CDR3 loop: CASSPPTGANTEAFF. CDR3 sequence (DNA): TGTGCCAGCTCACCACCGACAGGGGCGAACACTGAAGCTTTCTTT. The chain carries TRBV18 and TRBJ1-1, with TRBD1 identical over 8 bases. V trimming: 0 bases; J trimming: 1 base; junction bases outside the gene matches: 1. There are 15 residues in the CDR3. Germline-derived CDR1 and CDR2 are KGHSH and LQKENI.

The CDR3 region has the DNA TGCGCCAGCAGCTTGGCGGGAACTAGCGGGAGTTATACCGGGGAGCTGTTTTTT. Translating it yields CASSLAGTSGSYTGELFF. This chain connects TRBV5-1 to TRBJ2-2, with 11 bases matching TRBD2. V shed 0 bases, J shed 5 bases, and the junction held 9 bases outside the gene matches. The CDR3 extends over 18 amino acids. CDR1 and CDR2 (germline): SGHRS, YFSETQ.

The genes are TRBV10-3 and TRBJ2-1; no clear D gene. CDR1 is ENHRY and CDR2 is SYGVKD in the germline V gene. V was trimmed by 8 bases and J by 4 bases, leaving 12 bases between them. The CDR3 sequence is 13 residues long. The CDR3 loop reads CAIWGPLYNEQFF. In DNA form, the CDR3 reads TGTGCCATCTGGGGTCCCCTTTACAATGAGCAGTTCTTC.

CDR3 bases: TGTGCCAGCTCACCACTTAAGGACGAGGCGTTCTTC. Its protein product is CASSPLKDEAFF. The chain uses TRBV18 and TRBJ2-1, with no clear D. V dropped 1 base and J dropped 15 bases, with 13 bases sitting between them. Germline CDR1 and CDR2: KGHSH and LQKENI. This CDR3 contains 12 residues.

This chain joins TRBV21-1 and TRBJ2-7; the listed D gene, TRBD1, was not tested against the DNA. TRBV21-1 is labeled a pseudogene. The CDR3 runs 17 residues. The CDR3 region has the DNA TGTGCCAGCAGCAAAGTTACAGGCAATCAACCACAGGACGAGCAGTACTTC. It codes for CASSKVTGNQPQDEQYF.

The V call is TRBV6-5, the J call TRBJ2-7; D is perhaps TRBD2 (6 bases). Looked up from germline, CDR1 is MNHEY and CDR2 is SVGAGI. Trimming cost V 0 bases and J 2 bases, with 14 bases left between them. This CDR3 region has 16 residues. CDR3 in amino acids: CASSYSMLRGTYEQYF. The CDR3 coding sequence is TGTGCCAGCAGTTACTCGATGCTGCGGGGCACCTACGAGCAGTACTTC.

CDR3 sequence (DNA): TGTGCCAGCAGGGGGGACAACACCGGGGAGCTGTTTTTT. Protein sequence: CASRGDNTGELFF. This rearrangement joins TRBV9 to TRBJ2-2; D tentatively reads TRBD1 or TRBD2 (5 bases each). The CDR3 has 13 amino acids. CDR1 and CDR2 (germline): SGDLS, YYNGEE. The ends were cut back, 5 bases at V and 2 bases at J, with 7 bases in the middle. Drawing the rest from reference TRBV9 and TRBJ2-2, the complete variable domain is DSGVTQTPKHLITATGQRVTLRCSPRSGDLSVYWYQQSLDQGLQFLIQYYNGEERAKGNILERFSAQQFPDLHSELNLSSLELGDSALYFCASRGDNTGELFFGEGSRLTVL.